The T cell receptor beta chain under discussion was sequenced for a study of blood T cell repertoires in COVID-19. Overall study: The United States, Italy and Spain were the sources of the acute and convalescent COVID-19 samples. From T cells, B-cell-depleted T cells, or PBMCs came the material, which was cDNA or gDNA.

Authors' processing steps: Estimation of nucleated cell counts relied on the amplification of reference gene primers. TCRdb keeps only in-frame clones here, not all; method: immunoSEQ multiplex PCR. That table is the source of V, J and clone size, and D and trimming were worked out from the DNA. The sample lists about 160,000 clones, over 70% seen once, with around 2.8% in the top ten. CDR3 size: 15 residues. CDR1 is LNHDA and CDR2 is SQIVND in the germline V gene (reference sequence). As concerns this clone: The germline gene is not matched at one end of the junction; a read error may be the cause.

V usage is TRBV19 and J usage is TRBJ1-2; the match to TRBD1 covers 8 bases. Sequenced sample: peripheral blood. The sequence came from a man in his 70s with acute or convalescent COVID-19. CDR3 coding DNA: TGTGCCAGTAGTATGGTGCAGGGGGCTAATTATGGCTACACCTTC. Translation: CASSMVQGANYGYTF.